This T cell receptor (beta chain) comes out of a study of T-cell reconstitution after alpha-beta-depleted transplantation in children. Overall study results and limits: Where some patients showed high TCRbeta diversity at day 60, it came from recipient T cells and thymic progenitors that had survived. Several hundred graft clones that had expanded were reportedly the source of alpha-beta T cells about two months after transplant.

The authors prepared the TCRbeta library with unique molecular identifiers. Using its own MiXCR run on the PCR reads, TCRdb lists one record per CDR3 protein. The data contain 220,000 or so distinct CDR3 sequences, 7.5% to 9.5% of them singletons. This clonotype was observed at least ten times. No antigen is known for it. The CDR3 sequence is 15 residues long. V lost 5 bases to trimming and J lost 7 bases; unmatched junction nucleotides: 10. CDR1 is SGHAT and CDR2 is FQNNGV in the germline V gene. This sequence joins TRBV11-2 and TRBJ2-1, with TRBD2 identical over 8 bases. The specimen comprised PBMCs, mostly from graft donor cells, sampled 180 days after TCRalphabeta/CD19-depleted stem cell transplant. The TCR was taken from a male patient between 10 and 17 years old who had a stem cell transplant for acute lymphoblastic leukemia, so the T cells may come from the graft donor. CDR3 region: CASSTRAGAGNEQFF. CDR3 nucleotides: TGTGCCAGCAGCACCAGAGCGGGAGCGGGGAATGAGCAGTTCTTC.